Listed here are 32 T cell receptor beta chains from one sample, sequenced in a study of blood T cell repertoires in COVID-19. Method: immunoSEQ multiplex PCR; TCRdb's copy keeps in-frame clones and lacks some. The sample lists 80,000 to 95,000 clones, approximately 77% occurring once. The sample comprised peripheral blood. The source of these receptors is a woman of 80 years or more with acute or convalescent COVID-19.

This clone was detected only a few times. The chain couples TRBV30 to TRBJ2-5, with a tentative D call TRBD1 (5 bases). The V and J ends lost 5 bases and 2 bases respectively, with 12 bases between them. Germline-derived CDR1 and CDR2 are GTSNPN and SVGIG (reference sequence). The CDR3 has 13 amino acids. This CDR3 reads CAWSGLLQETQYF. CDR3 sequence (DNA): TGTGCCTGGTCAGGGTTACTACAAGAGACCCAGTACTTC.

CDR3 loop: CASSADQNTEAFF. The CDR3 region has the DNA TGTGCCAGCTCCGCGGATCAGAACACTGAAGCTTTCTTT. The chain combines TRBV9 with TRBJ1-1; D gene ambiguous. The CDR3 is 13 residues long. Trimming shortened V by 7 bases and J by 1 base, and 11 bases separated the two germline ends. The germline V gene has CDR1 SGDLS and CDR2 YYNGEE.

This chain connects TRBV7-3 to TRBJ2-1; 10 nucleotides agree with TRBD2. The CDR3 extends over 16 amino acids. Germline values: CDR1 SGHTA, CDR2 FQGTGA. The V segment lost 5 bases and the J segment 7 bases; nucleotides outside the gene matches: 11. For the CDR3, the DNA is TGTGCCAGCAGCCCAACACCTAGCGGGGGTTCGAATGAGCAGTTCTTC. Translating gives CASSPTPSGGSNEQFF. Filled out from reference TRBV7-3 and TRBJ2-1, the complete variable domain reads GAGVSQTPSNKVTEKGKYVELRCDPISGHTALYWYRQSLGQGPEFLIYFQGTGAADDSGLPNDRFFAVRPEGSVSTLKIQRTERGDSAVYLCASSPTPSGGSNEQFFGPGTRLTVL.

This rearrangement joins TRBV19 to TRBJ2-1, with a possible D match to TRBD2 (5 bases). V lost 7 bases to trimming and J lost 1 base, with 11 bases between them. Per germline, CDR1 LNHDA and CDR2 SQIVND (reference sequence). The CDR3 extends over 14 amino acids. CDR3 sequence: CASTPAGSYNEQFF. CDR3 DNA: TGTGCCAGTACCCCTGCGGGTTCCTACAATGAGCAGTTCTTC.

Only one count was recorded for this clone. One end of the junction varies from germline; a read error may be responsible. The chain is built from TRBV6-5 and TRBJ1-2; TRBD1 aligns across 10 bases. Germline V gives CDR1 MNHEY, CDR2 SVGAGI. This CDR3 has 13 amino acids. The CDR3 nucleotides are TGTGCCAGCACTATGACAGGGGGCTATGACTACACCTTC. Amino acids: CASTMTGGYDYTF.

The chain has TRBV19 and TRBJ1-2; no reliable D call. V was pared by 1 base and J by 4 bases, with 10 bases between. Per the germline V gene, CDR1 is LNHDA and CDR2 is SQIVND (reference sequence). This CDR3 is 14 amino acids long. This CDR3 reads CASSIVGEAYGYTF. Here the CDR3 DNA reads TGTGCCAGTAGTATAGTCGGGGAGGCCTATGGCTACACCTTC.

The gene calls are TRBV7-8 and TRBJ1-2, with 8 bases aligning to TRBD1. The CDR3 is 15 residues long. V lost 5 bases and J lost 2; bases outside the gene matches: 7. Germline-derived CDR1 and CDR2 are SGHVS and FQNEAQ. The DNA for the CDR3 is TGTGCCAGCAGCCAGAGGGACAGGCCCAACTATGGCTACACCTTC. This gives the protein CASSQRDRPNYGYTF.

The V call is TRBV7-6, the J call TRBJ1-1; 11 bases align to TRBD1. Trimming took 4 bases from V and 1 from J; bases not matched to a gene: 11. The CDR3 has 18 amino acids. Germline CDR1 is SGHVS and CDR2 is FNYEAQ. The CDR3 region has the DNA TGTGCCAGCAGCTACGGGACAGGGGGGTATAGTCCGAACACTGAAGCTTTCTTT. The encoded protein is CASSYGTGGYSPNTEAFF.

The CDR3 loop reads CASSLAGHSTDTQYF. DNA of the CDR3: TGTGCCAGCAGCTTAGCAGGCCATAGCACAGATACGCAGTATTTT. This chain joins TRBV11-3 and TRBJ2-3; D gene ambiguous. Germline V gene data show CDR1 as SGHNT and CDR2 as YENEEA. Trimming removed 1 base from V and 0 bases from J, with 8 bases in between. The CDR3 contains 15 residues.

The chain combines TRBV9 with TRBJ2-7, with 7 nucleotides matching TRBD2. The CDR3 covers 14 residues. Germline V gene lookup returns CDR1 SGDLS and CDR2 YYNGEE. V shed 3 bases, J shed 2 bases, and the junction held 5 bases outside the gene matches. DNA of the CDR3: TGTGCCAGCAGCGGTCTAGCGGAGCCCTACGAGCAGTACTTC. This encodes CASSGLAEPYEQYF.

The V call is TRBV5-4, the J call TRBJ2-2, with 12 bases lining up with TRBD2. J was trimmed by 0 bases and V by 4 bases; bases with no gene match: 4. The CDR3 is 17 amino acids. Germline CDR1 reads SGHNT; CDR2 reads YYREEE (reference sequence). The CDR3 nucleotides read TGTGCCAGCAGCACGGGACTAGCGGGTTCGAACACCGGGGAGCTGTTTTTT. Amino acid sequence: CASSTGLAGSNTGELFF.

The V gene is TRBV5-1, the J gene TRBJ1-2; D perhaps matches TRBD1 (6 bases). The CDR3 sequence is 15 residues long. Germline CDR1 SGHRS, CDR2 YFSETQ. The ends were cut back, 3 bases at V and 5 bases at J, with 17 bases in the middle. The CDR3 is CASSSVGAGNYGYTF. The CDR3 DNA reads TGCGCCAGCAGCTCCGTGGGGGCAGGGAATTATGGCTACACCTTC.

This clone was seen at least ten times. The chain couples TRBV18 to TRBJ2-1, with 9 bases lining up with TRBD1. Germline V gives CDR1 KGHSH, CDR2 LQKENI. The CDR3 is 15 amino acids. J was trimmed by 6 bases and V by 1 base; bases with no gene match: 4. CDR3 nucleotide sequence: TGTGCCAGCTCACCACAGGGACAGGGTGCCAATGAGCAGTTCTTC. This gives the protein CASSPQGQGANEQFF.

Written as DNA, the CDR3 is TGTGCCAGCAGTGTCCTAGGGAGCACGCAGTATTTT. The encoded protein is CASSVLGSTQYF. The chain carries TRBV2 and TRBJ2-3; a weak D match, TRBD2 (5 bases). V was trimmed by 4 bases and J by 9 bases, leaving 11 bases between them. The CDR3 extends over 12 amino acids. Germline lookup yields CDR1 SNHLY and CDR2 FYNNEI.

The chain uses TRBV18 and TRBJ1-2; 9 bases agree with TRBD1. This CDR3 contains 15 residues. J gave up 3 bases and V 4 bases, and 6 bases lay outside the gene matches. Germline CDR1 reads KGHSH; CDR2 reads LQKENI. Written as DNA, the CDR3 is TGTGCCAGCTCACAACGGACAGGGGTGGACTATGGCTACACCTTC. Protein sequence: CASSQRTGVDYGYTF.

This clone was observed a few times. The chain couples TRBV30 to TRBJ1-5; possible D gene TRBD1, 6 bases. This CDR3 spans 15 amino acids. CDR1 is GTSNPN, CDR2 SVGIG, per germline (reference sequence). The V and J ends lost 0 bases and 4 bases respectively, with 13 bases between them. This CDR3 is CAWSVPGVGNQPQHF. Written as DNA, the CDR3 is TGTGCCTGGAGTGTACCAGGGGTTGGGAATCAGCCCCAGCATTTT.

The chain has TRBV28 and TRBJ2-2, with 10 bases fitting TRBD2. V lost 8 bases and J lost 3; bases outside the gene matches: 3. The CDR3 extends over 14 amino acids. CDR1 and CDR2 (germline): MDHEN, SYDVKM. CDR3 sequence (DNA): TGTGCCAGCGGGAGCGGGGGGGACACCGGGGAGCTGTTTTTT. Residues: CASGSGGDTGELFF.

The rearrangement links TRBV28 to TRBJ2-7; maybe TRBD1 (5 bases). Trimming removed 3 bases from V and 3 bases from J, with 15 bases in between. CDR3 size: 15 residues. Germline CDR1 MDHEN, CDR2 SYDVKM. The CDR3 region is CASSFIRTSSYEQYF. The DNA of the CDR3 is TGTGCCAGCAGTTTTATCCGGACATCAAGCTACGAGCAGTACTTC.

The rearrangement links TRBV15 to TRBJ2-5; TRBD2 matches 8 bases. Germline V lookup: CDR1 LNHNV, CDR2 YYDKDF (reference sequence). V was pared by 1 base and J by 1 base, with 5 bases of the junction left unmatched. The CDR3 sequence is 16 residues long. CDR3 residues: CATSRARAGAQETQYF. CDR3 in DNA: TGTGCCACCAGCAGAGCTAGAGCGGGGGCCCAAGAGACCCAGTACTTC.

This clone was detected once. The rearrangement links TRBV18 to TRBJ2-5, with D possibly being TRBD2 (5 bases). CDR1 is KGHSH and CDR2 is LQKENI in the germline V gene. There are 15 residues in the CDR3. V lost 2 bases and J lost 6, with 16 bases in between. CDR3 coding DNA: TGTGCCAGCTCACCAAATTTATCAGAGCGGAAGACCCAGTACTTC. This codes for CASSPNLSERKTQYF.

V and J are TRBV9 and TRBJ2-7, with D possibly matching TRBD2 (5 bases). The CDR3 extends over 15 amino acids. Looked up from germline, CDR1 is SGDLS and CDR2 is YYNGEE. Trimming took 0 bases from V and 0 from J, leaving 10 bases between them. Written as DNA, the CDR3 is TGTGCCAGCAGCGTAGATCAAGGGAGCTCCTACGAGCAGTACTTC. This codes for CASSVDQGSSYEQYF.

The chain has TRBV24-1 and TRBJ2-3; D is perhaps TRBD2 (6 bases). Looked up from germline, CDR1 is KGHDR and CDR2 is SFDVKD. Trimming took 6 bases from V and 3 from J, leaving 12 bases between them. CDR3 length: 14 amino acids. CDR3 sequence: CATSSRGGTDTQYF. The CDR3 region has the DNA TGTGCCACCAGTAGCCGGGGAGGAACAGATACGCAGTATTTT.

This chain links TRBV5-5 with TRBJ1-1; 8 bases fit TRBD1. The V and J ends lost 2 bases and 2 bases, in that order; junction bases with no gene match: 8. This CDR3 spans 16 amino acids. Germline loops: CDR1 SGHKS, CDR2 YYEKEE (reference sequence). The CDR3 region is CASSFEAGQGNTEAFF. The CDR3 nucleotides read TGTGCCAGCAGCTTCGAAGCAGGACAGGGCAACACTGAAGCTTTCTTT.

V usage is TRBV19 and J usage is TRBJ1-4; 9 bases map to TRBD1. The germline gives CDR1 LNHDA, CDR2 SQIVND (reference sequence). Trimming at V came to 0 bases and at J to 7 bases, leaving 9 bases not matched to a gene. The CDR3 consists of 17 residues. CDR3 sequence reads: CASSIDYGQGKSEKLFF. CDR3 in DNA: TGTGCCAGTAGTATAGATTACGGACAGGGGAAAAGTGAAAAACTGTTTTTT.

The gene calls are TRBV3-1 (or the pseudogene TRBV3-2) and TRBJ2-2; 11 bases line up with TRBD2. The germline CDR1 and CDR2 sequences are LGHDT and YNNKEL (reference sequence). J was trimmed by 3 bases and V by 1 base; bases with no gene match: 1. The CDR3 is made up of 16 amino acids. The chain's CDR3 is CASSQGLAGHTGELFF. DNA of the CDR3: TGTGCCAGCAGCCAAGGACTAGCGGGGCACACCGGGGAGCTGTTTTTT.

This clone was counted only a few times. The chain recombines TRBV6-5 with TRBJ1-5; no clear D gene. The V gene lost 4 bases and the J gene lost 3 bases, with 10 bases spanning the gap. This CDR3 has 14 residues. Germline lookup yields CDR1 MNHEY and CDR2 SVGAGI. CDR3 DNA sequence: TGTGCCAGCAGTTCCACACAGTTCAATCAGCCCCAGCATTTT. Protein: CASSSTQFNQPQHF.

The J gene is TRBJ1-1, the V gene TRBV7-3; D unresolved. The CDR3 sequence is 14 residues long. The V gene lost 1 base and the J gene lost 1 base, with 7 bases spanning the gap. The germline gives CDR1 SGHTA, CDR2 FQGTGA. CDR3 sequence (DNA): TGTGCCAGCAGCTTAAGGCGGGCGAACACTGAAGCTTTCTTT. It specifies CASSLRRANTEAFF.

The chain carries TRBV5-1 and TRBJ1-1; no clear D gene. The CDR3 is 13 amino acids. Germline lookup yields CDR1 SGHRS and CDR2 YFSETQ. Trimming pared 0 bases from V and 4 bases from J, leaving 7 bases between. The CDR3 here is CASSLVLGTEAFF. In DNA form, the CDR3 reads TGCGCCAGCAGCTTGGTTCTAGGCACTGAAGCTTTCTTT.

In its sample, this clone was seen once. The chain has TRBV6-2 or TRBV6-3 and TRBJ1-2; weak D call: TRBD1 (5 bases). The germline V gene encodes CDR1 MNHEY and CDR2 SVGEGT. The CDR3 has 15 residues. Deletions cut 5 bases from V and 6 bases from J, with 19 bases between. The DNA for the CDR3 is TGTGCCAGCAGTCGCCAGCGACAGCTTCTTCATGGCTACACCTTC. Its translation is CASSRQRQLLHGYTF.

This chain connects TRBV20-1 to TRBJ2-7; 8 bases are a match to TRBD1. Germline V CDR1 and CDR2: DFQATT, SNEGSKA (reference sequence). The CDR3 has 13 amino acids. CDR3 bases: TGCAGCGGTAGTACGGACAGGGCTTTCGAGCAGTACTTC. Protein: CSGSTDRAFEQYF.

The J gene is TRBJ1-5, the V gene TRBV6-5, with a possible D match to TRBD1 (6 bases). This CDR3 contains 15 residues. Trimming removed 5 bases from V and 2 bases from J, with 13 bases in between. Germline values: CDR1 MNHEY, CDR2 SVGAGI. This CDR3 reads CASSPTGFGNQPQHF. The CDR3 nucleotides are TGTGCCAGCAGTCCGACAGGTTTTGGCAATCAGCCCCAGCATTTT.

The V gene is TRBV27, the J gene TRBJ2-2; the match to TRBD1 covers 10 bases. Germline V gives CDR1 MNHEY, CDR2 SMNVEV (reference sequence). This CDR3 has 16 residues. Unmatched junction bases numbered 6, after V lost 2 bases and J lost 6 bases. The CDR3 region has the DNA TGTGCCAGCAGTTTAACCTGGGACAGGGGATCCGGGGAGCTGTTTTTT. The encoded protein is CASSLTWDRGSGELFF.